This T cell receptor beta chain was retrieved from a study of cytomegalovirus exposure and HLA in healthy donors. Study-level points and caveats: It was approximately 150 TCR beta chains that were listed as cytomegalovirus-associated. An analysis was carried out at a later point. It showed that HLA-associated TCR beta chains were more clonally expanded than equally common non-associated chains. The dataset shows that most TCR sequences were rare, while some public TCRs occurred in many donors. The HLA-A and HLA-B alleles of most subjects were reportedly predicted accurately from TCR beta sequences.

This clone came up many times. Antigen: not known. CDR3 length: 14 residues. V gave up 7 bases and J gave up 0 bases, with 9 bases separating them. CDR1 and CDR2 from the germline V gene are LNHDA and SQIVND (reference sequence). PCR employed 60 Vbeta and 13 Jbeta primers. Data came from immunoSEQ multiplex PCR; TCRdb stores just in-frame clones and leaves some out. The sample contains 150,000 to 200,000 clones, approximately 80% of which appear only once. Sequencing used PBMCs. The receptor's source is a young woman in good health and CMV-seropositive. The chain carries TRBV19 and TRBJ1-4; D might be TRBD1 (5 bases). The CDR3 spells CASKGEATNEKLFF. CDR3 in DNA: TGTGCCAGTAAAGGGGAAGCAACTAATGAAAAACTGTTTTTT.